These 5 T cell receptor beta chains came from one sample sequenced in a study of T cell responses to AZD1222 COVID-19 vaccine. Method: immunoSEQ multiplex PCR; TCRdb's copy keeps in-frame clones and lacks some. The sample carries 160,000 or so clones, roughly 94% recorded once. The material sequenced was peripheral blood, taken 28 days after the second AZD1222 dose. The receptors were sampled from an adult who received the AZD1222 COVID-19 vaccine.

The V call is TRBV3-1 (or the pseudogene TRBV3-2), the J call TRBJ2-3; D may be TRBD1 (5 bases). The CDR3 runs to 13 residues. The germline V gene encodes CDR1 LGHDT and CDR2 YNNKEL (reference sequence). Trimming took 3 bases from V and 4 from J, leaving 8 bases between them. CDR3 DNA sequence: TGTGCCAGCAGCCACGACAGCTCAGATACGCAGTATTTT. It codes for CASSHDSSDTQYF.

This clone was recorded only once. V gene TRBV7-2 combines with J gene TRBJ1-3, with D hard to call. The germline gives CDR1 SGHTA, CDR2 FQGNSA. The CDR3 is 14 amino acids. The ends were cut back, 1 base at V and 1 base at J, with 5 bases in the middle. The CDR3 spells CASSLDSSGNTIYF. The CDR3 bases are TGTGCCAGCAGCTTAGACAGTTCTGGAAACACCATATATTTT. The complete variable domain, with remaining parts taken from reference TRBV7-2 and TRBJ1-3, reads GAGVSQSPSNKVTEKGKDVELRCDPISGHTALYWYRQSLGQGLEFLIYFQGNSAPDKSGLPSDRFSAERTGGSVSTLTIQRTQQEDSAVYLCASSLDSSGNTIYFGEGSWLTVV.

The chain uses TRBV19 and TRBJ1-2, with 9 nucleotides matching TRBD1. CDR1 LNHDA and CDR2 SQIVND come from the germline V gene (reference sequence). CDR3 length equals 13 residues. The J segment lost 6 bases and the V segment lost 3 bases, leaving 2 bases of the junction unmatched. The CDR3 sequence is CASSIWDRDGYTF. As DNA, the CDR3 is TGTGCCAGTAGTATTTGGGACAGGGATGGCTACACCTTC.

This chain uses TRBV11-2 with TRBJ1-1; D gene unclear. The V end lost 1 base, the J end lost 1 base, and 10 bases lay between the germline ends. The germline gives CDR1 SGHAT, CDR2 FQNNGV. This CDR3 spans 15 amino acids. For the CDR3, the DNA is TGTGCCAGCAGCTTAGCCGTCCGAGGGAACACTGAAGCTTTCTTT. Its translation: CASSLAVRGNTEAFF.

The chain uses TRBV19 and TRBJ1-6, with D perhaps TRBD1 (5 bases). Trimming stripped 7 bases from V and 8 bases from J, with 12 bases between. The CDR3 is 13 residues long. CDR1 and CDR2 from the germline V gene are LNHDA and SQIVND (reference sequence). CDR3 sequence (DNA): TGTGCCAGTACCGGGGCATCGGATTCACCCCTCCACTTT. Translation gives CASTGASDSPLHF.